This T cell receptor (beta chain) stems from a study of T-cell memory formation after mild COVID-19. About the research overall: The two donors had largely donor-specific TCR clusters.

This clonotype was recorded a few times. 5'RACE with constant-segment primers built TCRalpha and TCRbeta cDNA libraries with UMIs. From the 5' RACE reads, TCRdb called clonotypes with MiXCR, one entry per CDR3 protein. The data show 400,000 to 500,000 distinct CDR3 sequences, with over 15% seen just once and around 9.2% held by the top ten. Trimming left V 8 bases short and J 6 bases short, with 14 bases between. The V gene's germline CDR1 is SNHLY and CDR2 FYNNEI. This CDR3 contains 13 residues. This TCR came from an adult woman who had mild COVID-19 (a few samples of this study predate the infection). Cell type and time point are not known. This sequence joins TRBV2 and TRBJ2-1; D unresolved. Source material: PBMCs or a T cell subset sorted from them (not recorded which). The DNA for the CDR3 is TGTGCCAGCCTAAGGTGGTTAAGCAATGAGCAGTTCTTC. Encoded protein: CASLRWLSNEQFF. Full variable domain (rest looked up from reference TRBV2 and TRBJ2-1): EPEVTQTPSHQVTQMGQEVILRCVPISNHLYFYWYRQILGQKVEFLVSFYNNEISEKSEIFDDQFSVERPDGSNFTLKIRSTKLEDSAMYFCASLRWLSNEQFFGPGTRLTVL.